The T cell receptor (beta chain) under discussion was sequenced for a study of cytomegalovirus exposure and HLA in healthy donors. Study-wide results and caveats: Most TCR sequences were uncommon, yet certain public TCRs appeared in many donors. The TCR clusters that emerged in the first cohort tended, a later analysis found, to co-occur in the roughly 120 validation repertoires. A few CMV-associated chains were confirmed in vitro to be specific for CMV antigens.

A remark on this clone: The antigen is unknown.

The donors belonged to the 120-subject validation cohort, separate from the approximately 670-subject first cohort. Profiling relied on immunoSEQ multiplex PCR, and the TCRdb table lists in-frame clones only, not all of them. Of 45,000 to 65,000 clones listed, 89% are singletons. This sequence was found in a woman between 18 and 29 years old in good health and CMV-seropositive. The sequenced sample consisted of PBMCs.

The CDR3 is CAWGPVRGQGGPLRPLHF. DNA for the CDR3: TGTGCCTGGGGTCCCGTTCGGGGACAGGGGGGCCCTCTGCGACCCCTCCACTTT. The chain recombines TRBV30 with TRBJ1-6; 11 nucleotides agree with TRBD1. The V gene's germline CDR1 is GTSNPN and CDR2 SVGIG (reference sequence). The CDR3 is made up of 18 amino acids. The ends lost 5 bases at V and 12 bases at J; junction bases unmatched: 21.